These 5 T cell receptor beta chains share one sample of origin, sequenced in a study of technical replicates of blood from a handful of donors. Here immunoSEQ multiplex PCR was the method, and the copy in TCRdb shows in-frame clones only, minus some. The table shows 60,000 to 65,000 clones, with about 86% occurring only once. Sequences were obtained from PBMCs. All receptors derive from a human donor in good health. Some clones in this sample may be carry-over from other donors' samples.

The chain links TRBV18 to TRBJ1-2, with a possible D match to TRBD1 (6 bases). The CDR3 covers 15 residues. Deletions cut 5 bases from V and 0 bases from J, with 13 bases between. Germline CDR1 KGHSH, CDR2 LQKENI. The chain's CDR3 is CASSSTGYSNYGYTF. Written as DNA, the CDR3 is TGTGCCAGCTCATCGACAGGTTATTCTAACTATGGCTACACCTTC.

The chain combines TRBV9 with TRBJ2-5; TRBD2 matches at 14 bases. The length of the CDR3 is 17 residues. The germline gives CDR1 SGDLS, CDR2 YYNGEE. V was clipped by 1 base and J by 2 bases; unmatched bases: 4. The CDR3 bases are TGTGCCAGCAGCGTATCTGGGACTAGCGGGGGTCAAGAGACCCAGTACTTC. Translation: CASSVSGTSGGQETQYF.

The chain has TRBV6-5 and TRBJ2-3, with 12 bases identical to TRBD2. J was trimmed by 6 bases and V by 8 bases; bases with no gene match: 6. Germline V gene sequence: CDR1 MNHEY, CDR2 SVGAGI. This CDR3 comprises 14 residues. In DNA, the CDR3 is TGTGCCAGCGGACTAGCGGGGACCAGGGATACGCAGTATTTT. Translating gives CASGLAGTRDTQYF.

This clone has a handful of counts. The chain is built from TRBV19 and TRBJ2-6; D is unresolved. The V and J ends lost 5 bases and 2 bases respectively, with 10 bases between them. The CDR3 contains 15 residues. CDR1 is LNHDA and CDR2 is SQIVND in the germline V gene (reference sequence). CDR3 nucleotides: TGTGCCAGTAGTCCACTCGAGGCTGGGGCCAACGTCCTGACTTTC. Amino acid sequence: CASSPLEAGANVLTF. The complete variable domain, with remaining parts taken from reference TRBV19 and TRBJ2-6, reads DGGITQSPKYLFRKEGQNVTLSCEQNLNHDAMYWYRQDPGQGLRLIYYSQIVNDFQKGDIAEGYSVSREKKESFPLTVTSAQKNPTAFYLCASSPLEAGANVLTFGAGSRLTVL.

This chain links TRBV5-6 with TRBJ2-7; D uncertain. The CDR3 totals 12 residues. The V gene's germline CDR1 is SGHDT and CDR2 YYEEEE. V dropped 2 bases and J dropped 3 bases, with 6 bases sitting between them. The CDR3 sequence: CASSFSIYEQYF. For the CDR3, the DNA is TGTGCCAGCAGCTTTTCCATCTACGAGCAGTACTTC.